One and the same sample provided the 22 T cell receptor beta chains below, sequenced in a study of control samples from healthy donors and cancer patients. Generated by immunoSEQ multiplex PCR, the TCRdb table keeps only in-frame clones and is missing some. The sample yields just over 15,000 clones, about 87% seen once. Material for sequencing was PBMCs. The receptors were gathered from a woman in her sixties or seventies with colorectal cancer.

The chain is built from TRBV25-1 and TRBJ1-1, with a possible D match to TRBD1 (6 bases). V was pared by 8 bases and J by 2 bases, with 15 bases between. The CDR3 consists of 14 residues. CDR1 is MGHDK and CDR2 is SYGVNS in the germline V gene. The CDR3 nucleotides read TGTGCCAGCCGGAGTAGGGGGATAAACACTGAAGCTTTCTTT. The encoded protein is CASRSRGINTEAFF.

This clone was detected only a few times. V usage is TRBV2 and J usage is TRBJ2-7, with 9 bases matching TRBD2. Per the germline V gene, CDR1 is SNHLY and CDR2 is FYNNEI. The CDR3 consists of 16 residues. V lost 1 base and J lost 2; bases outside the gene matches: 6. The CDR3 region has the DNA TGTGCCAGCAGTGAAGGGAGAATAGCGGGGGCCTACGAGCAGTACTTC. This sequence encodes CASSEGRIAGAYEQYF. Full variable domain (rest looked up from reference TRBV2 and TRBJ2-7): EPEVTQTPSHQVTQMGQEVILRCVPISNHLYFYWYRQILGQKVEFLVSFYNNEISEKSEIFDDQFSVERPDGSNFTLKIRSTKLEDSAMYFCASSEGRIAGAYEQYFGPGTRLTVT.

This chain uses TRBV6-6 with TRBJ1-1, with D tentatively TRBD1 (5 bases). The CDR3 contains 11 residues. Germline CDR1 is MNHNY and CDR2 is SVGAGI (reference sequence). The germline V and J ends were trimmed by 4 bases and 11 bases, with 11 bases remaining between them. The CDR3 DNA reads TGTGCCAGCAGTTCAGCCGGGACGGCTTTCTTT. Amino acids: CASSSAGTAFF.

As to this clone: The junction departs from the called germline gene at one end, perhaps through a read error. For the CDR3, the DNA is TGCGCCCGCAGCCCCCCGGGGGGTAGCTACACCTTC. This gives the protein CARSPPGGSYTF. J is TRBJ1-2 and V is TRBV4-3, with D tentatively TRBD1 (5 bases). This CDR3 comprises 12 residues. Germline values: CDR1 LGHNA, CDR2 YSLEER.

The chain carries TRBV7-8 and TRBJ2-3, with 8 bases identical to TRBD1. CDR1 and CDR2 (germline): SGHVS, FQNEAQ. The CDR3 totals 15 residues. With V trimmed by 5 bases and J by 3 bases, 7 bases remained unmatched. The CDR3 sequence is CASSAQGAWTDTQYF. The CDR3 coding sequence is TGTGCCAGCAGCGCTCAGGGGGCATGGACAGATACGCAGTATTTT.

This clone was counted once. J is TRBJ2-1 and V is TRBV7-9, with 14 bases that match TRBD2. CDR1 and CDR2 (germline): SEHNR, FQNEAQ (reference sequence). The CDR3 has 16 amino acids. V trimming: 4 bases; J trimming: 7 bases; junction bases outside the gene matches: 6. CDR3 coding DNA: TGTGCCAGCAGCTGGGGACTAGCGGGAGTATGGAATGAGCAGTTCTTC. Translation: CASSWGLAGVWNEQFF.

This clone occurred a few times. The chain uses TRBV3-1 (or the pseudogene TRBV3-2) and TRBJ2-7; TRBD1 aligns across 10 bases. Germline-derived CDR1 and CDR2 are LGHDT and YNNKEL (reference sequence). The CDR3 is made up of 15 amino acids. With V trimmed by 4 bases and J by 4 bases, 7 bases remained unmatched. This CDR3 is CASSPATGGAYEQYF. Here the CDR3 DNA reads TGTGCCAGCAGCCCCGCGACAGGGGGCGCGTACGAGCAGTACTTC.

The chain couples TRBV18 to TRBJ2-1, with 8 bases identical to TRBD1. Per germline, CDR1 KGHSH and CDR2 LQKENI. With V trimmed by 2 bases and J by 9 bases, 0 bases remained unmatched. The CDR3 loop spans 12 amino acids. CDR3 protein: CASSPDRGEQFF. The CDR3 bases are TGTGCCAGCTCACCAGACAGGGGTGAGCAGTTCTTC.

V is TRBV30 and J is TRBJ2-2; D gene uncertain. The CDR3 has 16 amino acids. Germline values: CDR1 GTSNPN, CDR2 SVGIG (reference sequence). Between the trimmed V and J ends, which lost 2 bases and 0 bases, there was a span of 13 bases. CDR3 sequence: CAWSHKGSSNTGELFF. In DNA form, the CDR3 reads TGTGCCTGGAGTCACAAGGGTTCCTCGAACACCGGGGAGCTGTTTTTT.

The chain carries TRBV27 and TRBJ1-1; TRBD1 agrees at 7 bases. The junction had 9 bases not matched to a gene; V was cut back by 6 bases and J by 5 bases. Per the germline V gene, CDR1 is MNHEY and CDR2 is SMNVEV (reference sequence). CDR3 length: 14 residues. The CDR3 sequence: CASSPPGGGTEAFF. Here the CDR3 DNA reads TGTGCCAGCAGCCCCCCAGGGGGTGGTACTGAAGCTTTCTTT.

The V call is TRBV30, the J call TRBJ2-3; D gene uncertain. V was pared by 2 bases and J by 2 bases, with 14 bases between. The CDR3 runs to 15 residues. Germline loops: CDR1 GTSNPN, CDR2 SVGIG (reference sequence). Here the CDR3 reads CAWSFLGLNTDTQYF. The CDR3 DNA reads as TGTGCCTGGAGTTTTCTAGGCCTTAACACAGATACGCAGTATTTT.

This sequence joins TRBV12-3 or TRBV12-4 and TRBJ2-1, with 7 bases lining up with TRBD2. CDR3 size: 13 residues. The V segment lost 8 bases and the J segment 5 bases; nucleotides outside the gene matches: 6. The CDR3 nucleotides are TGTGCCAGCCACGGGACTACGCACAATGAGCAGTTCTTC. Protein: CASHGTTHNEQFF.

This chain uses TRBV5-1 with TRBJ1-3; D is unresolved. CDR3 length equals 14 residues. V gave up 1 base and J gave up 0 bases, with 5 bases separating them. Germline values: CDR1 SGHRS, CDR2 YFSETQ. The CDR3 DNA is TGCGCCAGCAGCTTGCAGTCCTCTGGAAACACCATATATTTT. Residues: CASSLQSSGNTIYF.

CDR3 sequence reads: CASSQEGTRPNYGYTF. CDR3 nucleotide sequence: TGTGCCAGCAGCCAAGAGGGGACACGCCCTAACTATGGCTACACCTTC. This sequence joins TRBV4-2 and TRBJ1-2; D is perhaps TRBD1 (6 bases). The V gene's germline CDR1 is LGHNA and CDR2 YNFKEQ. The CDR3 totals 16 residues. V lost 0 bases, J lost 0 bases, and 11 bases lay in between.

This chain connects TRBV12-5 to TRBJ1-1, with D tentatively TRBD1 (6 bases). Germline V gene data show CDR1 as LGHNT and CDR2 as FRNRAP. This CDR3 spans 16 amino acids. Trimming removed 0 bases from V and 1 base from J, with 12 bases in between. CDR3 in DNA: TGTGCTAGTGGTTTGGTGCTGGGACATCCGAACACTGAAGCTTTCTTT. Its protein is CASGLVLGHPNTEAFF.

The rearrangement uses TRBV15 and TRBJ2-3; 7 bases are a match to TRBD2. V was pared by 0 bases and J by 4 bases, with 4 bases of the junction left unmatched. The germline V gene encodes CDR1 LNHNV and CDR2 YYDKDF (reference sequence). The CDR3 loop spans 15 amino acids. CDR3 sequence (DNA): TGTGCCACCAGCAGAGAGCGGACTAGGGCAGATACGCAGTATTTT. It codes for CATSRERTRADTQYF.

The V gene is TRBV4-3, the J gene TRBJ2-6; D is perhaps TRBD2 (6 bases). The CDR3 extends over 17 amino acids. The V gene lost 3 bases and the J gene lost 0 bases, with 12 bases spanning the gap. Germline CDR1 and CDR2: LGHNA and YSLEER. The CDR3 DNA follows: TGCGCCAGCAGCCACCGTGGGCGGGGCTCTGGGGCCAACGTCCTGACTTTC. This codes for CASSHRGRGSGANVLTF.

The CDR3 coding sequence is TGTGCCAGCTCACGGGAGGGGGCGGCCTATAATTCACCCCTCCACTTT. It yields the protein CASSREGAAYNSPLHF. The V call is TRBV18, the J call TRBJ1-6, with 7 bases fitting TRBD1. The CDR3 spans 16 residues. The V gene's germline CDR1 is KGHSH and CDR2 LQKENI. Germline trimming cut 4 bases from V and 2 bases from J; bases unmatched to any gene: 5. The full variable domain, its missing parts supplied by reference TRBV18 and TRBJ1-6, is NAGVMQNPRHLVRRRGQEARLRCSPMKGHSHVYWYRQLPEEGLKFMVYLQKENIIDESGMPKERFSAEFPKEGPSILRIQQVVRGDSAAYFCASSREGAAYNSPLHFGNGTRLTVT.

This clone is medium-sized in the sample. CDR3 DNA sequence: TGCGCCAGCAGCCAAGATGCAGGGACAAGCTCCTACGAGCAGTACTTC. This encodes CASSQDAGTSSYEQYF. The chain links TRBV4-3 to TRBJ2-7, with D perhaps TRBD1 (6 bases). This CDR3 is built from 16 residues. Germline CDR1 reads LGHNA; CDR2 reads YSLEER. With 0 bases removed from V and 0 bases from J, the gap between germline ends came to 12 bases.

DNA for the CDR3: TGCGCCAGCAGCCGGGGGGCTGTGGTAGCGGCGACCACAGATACGCAGTATTTT. This sequence encodes CASSRGAVVAATTDTQYF. V is TRBV23-1 and J is TRBJ2-3; possible D gene TRBD2, 7 bases. TRBV23-1 is reported as an ORF; its role is uncertain. There are 18 residues in the CDR3. With 6 bases removed from V and 2 bases from J, the gap between germline ends came to 24 bases.

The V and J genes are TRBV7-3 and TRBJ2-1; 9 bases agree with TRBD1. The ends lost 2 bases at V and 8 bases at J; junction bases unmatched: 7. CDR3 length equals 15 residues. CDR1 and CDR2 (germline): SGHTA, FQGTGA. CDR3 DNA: TGTGCCAGCAGCTTATTAACAGGGGGCAGGTATGAGCAGTTCTTC. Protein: CASSLLTGGRYEQFF.

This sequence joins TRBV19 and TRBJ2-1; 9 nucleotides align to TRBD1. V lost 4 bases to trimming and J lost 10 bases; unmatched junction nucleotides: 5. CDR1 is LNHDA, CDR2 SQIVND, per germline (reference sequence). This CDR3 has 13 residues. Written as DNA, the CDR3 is TGTGCCAGTAGTACGGGACAGGGATACGAGCAGTTCTTC. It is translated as CASSTGQGYEQFF.